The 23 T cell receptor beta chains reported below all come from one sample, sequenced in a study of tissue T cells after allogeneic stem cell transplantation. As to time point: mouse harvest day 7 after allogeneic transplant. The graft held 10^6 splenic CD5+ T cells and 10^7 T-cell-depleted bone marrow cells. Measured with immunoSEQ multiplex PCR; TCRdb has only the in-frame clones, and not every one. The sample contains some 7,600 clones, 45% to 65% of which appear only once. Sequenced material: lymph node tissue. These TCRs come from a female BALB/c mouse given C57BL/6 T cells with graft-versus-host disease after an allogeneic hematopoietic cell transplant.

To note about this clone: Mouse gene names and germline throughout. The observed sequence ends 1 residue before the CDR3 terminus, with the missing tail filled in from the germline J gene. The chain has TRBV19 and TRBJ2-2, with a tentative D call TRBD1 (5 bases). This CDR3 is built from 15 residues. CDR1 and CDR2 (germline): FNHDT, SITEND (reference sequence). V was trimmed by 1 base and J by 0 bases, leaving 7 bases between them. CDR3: CASSITTANTGQLYF. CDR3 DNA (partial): TGTGCCAGCAGTATAACGACAGCAAACACCGGGCAGCTCTAC.

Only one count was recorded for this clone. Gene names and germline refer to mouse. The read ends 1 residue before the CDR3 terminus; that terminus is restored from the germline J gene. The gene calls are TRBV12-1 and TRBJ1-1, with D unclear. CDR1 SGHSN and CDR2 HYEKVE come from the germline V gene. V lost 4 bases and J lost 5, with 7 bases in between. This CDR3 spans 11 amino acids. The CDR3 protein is CASSPGTEVFF. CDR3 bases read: TGTGCCAGCTCCCCTGGGACAGAAGTCTTC.

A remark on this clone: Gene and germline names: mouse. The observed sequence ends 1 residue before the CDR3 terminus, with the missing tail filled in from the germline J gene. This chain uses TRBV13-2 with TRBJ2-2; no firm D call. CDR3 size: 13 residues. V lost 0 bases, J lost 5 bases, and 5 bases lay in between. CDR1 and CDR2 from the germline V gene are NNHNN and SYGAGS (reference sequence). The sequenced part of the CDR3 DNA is TGTGCCAGCGGTGATGCGGGAACCGGGCAGCTCTAC. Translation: CASGDAGTGQLY. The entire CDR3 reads CASGDAGTGQLYF.

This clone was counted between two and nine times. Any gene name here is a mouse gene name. The CDR3 sequence: CASSHGREGTEVFF. Partial CDR3 DNA: TGTGCCAGCAGCCACGGCAGGGAAGGCACAGAAGTCTTC. V gene TRBV5 combines with J gene TRBJ1-1, with a possible D match to TRBD1 (5 bases). The CDR3 end falls 1 residue outside the read, so it is completed with the germline J gene. CDR1 is LGHNA, CDR2 YNLKQL, per germline (reference sequence). Deletions cut 3 bases from V and 4 bases from J, with 12 bases between. The CDR3 is 14 residues long.

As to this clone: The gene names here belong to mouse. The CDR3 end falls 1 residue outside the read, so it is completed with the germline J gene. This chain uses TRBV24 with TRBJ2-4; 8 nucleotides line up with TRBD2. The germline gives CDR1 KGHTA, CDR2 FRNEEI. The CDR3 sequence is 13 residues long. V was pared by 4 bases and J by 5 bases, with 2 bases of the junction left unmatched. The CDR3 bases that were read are TGTGCCAGCAGTCCCCTGGGGGGAAACACCTTGTAC. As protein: CASSPLGGNTLY. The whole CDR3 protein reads CASSPLGGNTLYF.

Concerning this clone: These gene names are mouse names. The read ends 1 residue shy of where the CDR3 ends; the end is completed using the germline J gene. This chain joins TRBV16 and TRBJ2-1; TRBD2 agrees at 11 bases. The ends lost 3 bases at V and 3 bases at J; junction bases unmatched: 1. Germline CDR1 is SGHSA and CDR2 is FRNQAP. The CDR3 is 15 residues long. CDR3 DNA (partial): TGTGCAAGCAGCTTGGGGACTGGGGGCTATGCTGAGCAGTTC. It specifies CASSLGTGGYAEQF. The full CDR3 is CASSLGTGGYAEQFF.

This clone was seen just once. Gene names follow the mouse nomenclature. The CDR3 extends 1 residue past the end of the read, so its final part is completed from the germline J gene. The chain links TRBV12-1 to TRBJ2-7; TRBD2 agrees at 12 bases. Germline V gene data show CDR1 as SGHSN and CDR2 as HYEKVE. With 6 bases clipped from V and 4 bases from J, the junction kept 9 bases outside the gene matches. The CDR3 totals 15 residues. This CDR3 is CASSSPGLGGYEQYF. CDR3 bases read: TGTGCCAGCAGCTCCCCGGGACTGGGGGGATATGAACAGTAC.

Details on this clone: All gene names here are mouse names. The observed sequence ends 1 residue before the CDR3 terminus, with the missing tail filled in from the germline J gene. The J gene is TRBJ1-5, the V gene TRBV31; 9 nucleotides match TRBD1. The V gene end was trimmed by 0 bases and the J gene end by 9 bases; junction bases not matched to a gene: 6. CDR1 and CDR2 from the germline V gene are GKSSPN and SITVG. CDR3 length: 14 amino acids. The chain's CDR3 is CAWSLGTGKGAPLF. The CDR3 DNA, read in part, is TGTGCCTGGAGTCTAGGGACAGGGAAGGGGGCTCCGCTT.

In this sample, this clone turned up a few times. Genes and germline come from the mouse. CDR3 DNA, as far as it was read: TGCTCCAGCAGTCAGCGGGACGGCCAAGACACCCAGTAC. It codes for CSSSQRDGQDTQY. The complete CDR3 protein is CSSSQRDGQDTQYF. The chain joins TRBV23 to TRBJ2-5. The observed sequence ends 1 residue before the CDR3 terminus, with the missing tail filled in from the germline J gene. CDR1 and CDR2 from the germline V gene are KGHTA and FQNQQP. The CDR3 is 14 residues long. Full variable domain (remainder filled in from reference TRBV23 and TRBJ2-5): DAAVTQKPRYLIKMKGQEAEMKCIPEKGHTAVFWYQQKQSKELKFLIYFQNQQPLDQIDMVKERFSAVCPSSSLCSLGIRTCEAEDSALYLCSSSQRDGQDTQYFGPGTRLLVL.

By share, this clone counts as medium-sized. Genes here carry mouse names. Incomplete CDR3 DNA: TGTGCTAGCAGACAGGGACGGGAACAGTAC. This encodes CASRQGREQY. The whole CDR3 is CASRQGREQYF. The gene calls are TRBV29 and TRBJ2-7, with TRBD1 as a possible D gene (6 bases). The sequence runs out 1 residue before the end of the CDR3; the remainder is reconstructed from the germline J gene. In germline, CDR1 is MSHET, CDR2 SYDVDS. Trimming took 6 bases from V and 7 from J, leaving 10 bases between them. This CDR3 contains 11 residues. The entire variable domain, with the rest obtained from reference TRBV29 and TRBJ2-7, is as follows: DMKVTQMPRYLIKRMGENVLLECGQDMSHETMYWYRQDPGLGLQLIYISYDVDSNSEGDIPKGYRVSRKKREHFSLILDSAKTNQTSVYFCASRQGREQYFGPGTRLTVL.

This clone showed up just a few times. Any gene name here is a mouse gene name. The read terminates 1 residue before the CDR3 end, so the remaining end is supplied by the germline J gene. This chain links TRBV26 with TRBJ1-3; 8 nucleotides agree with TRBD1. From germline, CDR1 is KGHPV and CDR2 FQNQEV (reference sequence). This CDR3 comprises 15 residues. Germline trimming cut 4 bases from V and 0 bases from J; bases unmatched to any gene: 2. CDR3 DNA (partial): TGTGCCAGCAGTCGACAGGGGAATTCTGGAAATACGCTCTAT. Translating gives CASSRQGNSGNTLY. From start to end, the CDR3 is CASSRQGNSGNTLYF.

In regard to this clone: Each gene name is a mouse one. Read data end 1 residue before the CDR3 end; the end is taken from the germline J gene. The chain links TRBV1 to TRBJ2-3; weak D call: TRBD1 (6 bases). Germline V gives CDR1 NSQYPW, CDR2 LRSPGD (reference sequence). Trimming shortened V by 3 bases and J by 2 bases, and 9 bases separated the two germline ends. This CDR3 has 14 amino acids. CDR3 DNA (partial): TGCACCTGCAGTGCCGGGACATATGCAGAAACGCTGTAT. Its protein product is CTCSAGTYAETLY. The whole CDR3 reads CTCSAGTYAETLYF.

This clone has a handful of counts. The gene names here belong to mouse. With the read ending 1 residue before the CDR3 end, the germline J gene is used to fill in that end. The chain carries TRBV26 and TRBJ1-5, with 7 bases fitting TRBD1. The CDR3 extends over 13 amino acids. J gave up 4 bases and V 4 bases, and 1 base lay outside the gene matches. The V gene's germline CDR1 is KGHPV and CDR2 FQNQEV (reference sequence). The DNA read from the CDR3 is TGTGCCAGCAGTCCGGACAGGAACCAGGCTCCGCTT. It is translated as CASSPDRNQAPL. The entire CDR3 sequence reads CASSPDRNQAPLF.

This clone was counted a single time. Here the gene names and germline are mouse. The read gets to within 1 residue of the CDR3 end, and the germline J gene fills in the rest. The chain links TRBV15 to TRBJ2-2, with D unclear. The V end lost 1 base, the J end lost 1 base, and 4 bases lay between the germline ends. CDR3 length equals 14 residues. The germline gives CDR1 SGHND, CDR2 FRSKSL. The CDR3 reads CASSLDKNTGQLYF. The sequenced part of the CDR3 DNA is TGTGCCAGCAGTTTAGACAAAAACACCGGGCAGCTCTAC. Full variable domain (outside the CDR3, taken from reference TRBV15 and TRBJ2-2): DAGVTQTPRHEVAEKGQTIILKCEPVSGHNDLFWYRQTKIQGLELLSYFRSKSLMEDGGAFKDRFKAEMLNSSFSTLKIQPTEPKDSAVYLCASSLDKNTGQLYFGEGSKLTVL.

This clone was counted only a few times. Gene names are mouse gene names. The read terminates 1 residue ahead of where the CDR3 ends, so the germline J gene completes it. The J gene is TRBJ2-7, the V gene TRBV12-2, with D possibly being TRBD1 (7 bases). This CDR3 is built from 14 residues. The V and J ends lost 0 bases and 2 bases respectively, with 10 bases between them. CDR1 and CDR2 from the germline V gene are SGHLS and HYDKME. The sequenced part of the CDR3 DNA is TGTGCCAGCTCTCTCGAGGGGGCGCCCTATGAACAGTAC. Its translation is CASSLEGAPYEQY. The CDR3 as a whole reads CASSLEGAPYEQYF.

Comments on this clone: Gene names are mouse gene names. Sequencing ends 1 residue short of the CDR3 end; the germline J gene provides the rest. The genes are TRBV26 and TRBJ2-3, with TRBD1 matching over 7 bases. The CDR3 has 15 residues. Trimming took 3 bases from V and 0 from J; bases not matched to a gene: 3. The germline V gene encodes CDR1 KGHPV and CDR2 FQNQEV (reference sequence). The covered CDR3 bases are TGTGCCAGCAGTCTCATGACAGGGAGTGCAGAAACGCTGTAT. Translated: CASSLMTGSAETLY. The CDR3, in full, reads CASSLMTGSAETLYF. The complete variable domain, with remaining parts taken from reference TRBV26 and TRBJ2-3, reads NSKVIQTPRYLVKGQGQKAKMRCIPEKGHPVVFWYQQNKNNEFKFLINFQNQEVLQQIDMTEKRFSAECPSNSPCSLEIQSSEAGDSALYLCASSLMTGSAETLYFGSGTRLTVL.

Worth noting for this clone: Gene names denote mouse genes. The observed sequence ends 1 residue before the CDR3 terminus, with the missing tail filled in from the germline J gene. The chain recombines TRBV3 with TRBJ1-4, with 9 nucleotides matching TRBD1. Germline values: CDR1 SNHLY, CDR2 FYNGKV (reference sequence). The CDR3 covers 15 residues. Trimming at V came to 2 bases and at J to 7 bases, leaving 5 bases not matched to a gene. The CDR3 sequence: CASSLSGTGSERLFF. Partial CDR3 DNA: TGTGCCAGCAGCTTAAGCGGGACAGGGAGCGAAAGATTATTT.

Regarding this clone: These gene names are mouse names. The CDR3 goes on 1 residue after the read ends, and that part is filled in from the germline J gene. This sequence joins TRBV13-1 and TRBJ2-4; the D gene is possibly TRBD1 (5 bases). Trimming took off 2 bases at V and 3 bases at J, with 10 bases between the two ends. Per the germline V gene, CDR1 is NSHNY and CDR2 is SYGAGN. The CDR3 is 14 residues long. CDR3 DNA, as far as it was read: TGTGCCAGCAGTGACCCAGACAGACAAAACACCTTGTAC. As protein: CASSDPDRQNTLY. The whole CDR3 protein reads CASSDPDRQNTLYF.

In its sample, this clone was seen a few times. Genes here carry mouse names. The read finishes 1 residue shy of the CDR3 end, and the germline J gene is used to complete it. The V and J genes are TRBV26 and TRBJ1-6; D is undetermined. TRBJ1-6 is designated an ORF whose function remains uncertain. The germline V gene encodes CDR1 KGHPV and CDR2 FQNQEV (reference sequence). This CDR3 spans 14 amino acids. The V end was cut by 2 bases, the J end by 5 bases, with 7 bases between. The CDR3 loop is CASSLHNNNSPLYF. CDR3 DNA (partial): TGTGCCAGCAGTCTGCACAATAATAATTCGCCCCTCTAC.

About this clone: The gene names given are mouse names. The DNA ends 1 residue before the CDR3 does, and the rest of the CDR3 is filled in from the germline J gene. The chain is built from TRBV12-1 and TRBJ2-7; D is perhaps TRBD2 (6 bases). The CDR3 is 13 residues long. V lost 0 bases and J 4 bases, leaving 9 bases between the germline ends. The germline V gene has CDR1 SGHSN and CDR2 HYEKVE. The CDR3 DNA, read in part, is TGTGCCAGCTCTCTCGTCGGGGGGTATGAACAGTAC. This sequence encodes CASSLVGGYEQY. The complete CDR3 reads CASSLVGGYEQYF.

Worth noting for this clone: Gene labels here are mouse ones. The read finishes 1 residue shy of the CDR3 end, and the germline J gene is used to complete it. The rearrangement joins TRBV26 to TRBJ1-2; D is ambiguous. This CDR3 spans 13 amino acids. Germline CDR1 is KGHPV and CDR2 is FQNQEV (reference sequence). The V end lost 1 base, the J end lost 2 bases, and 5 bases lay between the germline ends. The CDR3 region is CASSLWHNSDYTF. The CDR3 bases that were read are TGTGCCAGCAGTCTGTGGCATAACTCCGACTACACC.

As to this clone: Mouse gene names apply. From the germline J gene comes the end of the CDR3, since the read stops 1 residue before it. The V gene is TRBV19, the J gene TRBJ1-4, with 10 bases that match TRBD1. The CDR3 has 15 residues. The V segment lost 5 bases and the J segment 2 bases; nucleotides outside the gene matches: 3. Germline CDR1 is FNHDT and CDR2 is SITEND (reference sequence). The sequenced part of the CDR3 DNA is TGTGCCAGCAGGATGGACAGGGGGTCCAACGAAAGATTATTT. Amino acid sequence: CASRMDRGSNERLF. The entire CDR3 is CASRMDRGSNERLFF.

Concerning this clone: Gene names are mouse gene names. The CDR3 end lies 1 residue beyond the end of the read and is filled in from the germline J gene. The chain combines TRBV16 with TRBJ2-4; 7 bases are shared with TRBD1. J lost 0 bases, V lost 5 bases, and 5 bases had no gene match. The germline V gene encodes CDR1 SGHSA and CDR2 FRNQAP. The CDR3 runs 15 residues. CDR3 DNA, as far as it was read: TGTGCAAGCAGCCGGGACAGATCTAGTCAAAACACCTTGTAC. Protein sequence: CASSRDRSSQNTLY. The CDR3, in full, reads CASSRDRSSQNTLYF.